The 15 T cell receptor beta chains in this list originate from one sample, sequenced in a study of OX40 agonist ivuxolimab in advanced cancers. The table came from immunoSEQ multiplex PCR; TCRdb's copy has only in-frame clones and leaves some out. The table shows under 50,000 clones, with around 85% occurring only once. The sequences come from CD4+ or CD8+ T cells sorted from blood, collected in a trial of the OX40 agonist ivuxolimab. These TCRs come from an adult with an advanced solid tumor such as melanoma, head and neck, liver or kidney cancer.

By sample share, this clone is large (0.1 to 1%). The rearrangement joins TRBV6-1 to TRBJ1-2; TRBD1 is a possible D gene (5 bases). The CDR3 length is 14 residues. The germline V gene encodes CDR1 MNHNS and CDR2 SASEGT. V lost 1 base and J lost 3, with 9 bases in between. The CDR3 DNA follows: TGTGCCAGCAGTGAAGGGGGGGAGTACTATGGCTACACCTTC. Translated, it gives CASSEGGEYYGYTF.

The rearrangement joins TRBV4-1 to TRBJ1-3; TRBD1 might be the D (5 bases). Per the germline V gene, CDR1 is MGHRA and CDR2 is YSYEKL. The germline V and J ends were trimmed by 6 bases and 1 base, with 22 bases remaining between them. The CDR3 is 18 amino acids. The CDR3 loop is CASSKDRLILVSGNTIYF. CDR3 coding DNA: TGCGCCAGCAGTAAAGACAGATTGATTCTCGTTTCTGGAAACACCATATATTTT.

The count of this clone is one. The chain carries TRBV19 and TRBJ2-7; 9 bases are a match to TRBD1. V shed 4 bases, J shed 5 bases, and the junction held 0 bases outside the gene matches. The CDR3 is made up of 12 amino acids. Germline V lookup: CDR1 LNHDA, CDR2 SQIVND (reference sequence). This chain's CDR3 is CASSRTGDEQYF. The CDR3 coding sequence is TGTGCCAGTAGTAGGACAGGGGACGAGCAGTACTTC.

The CDR3 DNA sequence: TGCGCCAGCAGCTTGGGTCAGGGTACTTTCTATGGCTACACCTTC. It yields the protein CASSLGQGTFYGYTF. The J gene is TRBJ1-2, the V gene TRBV5-1; D possibly corresponds to TRBD1 (5 bases). Deletions cut 0 bases from V and 4 bases from J, with 13 bases between. CDR3 length: 15 residues. The germline CDR1 and CDR2 sequences are SGHRS and YFSETQ.

The genes are TRBV19 and TRBJ1-1; D possibly corresponds to TRBD1 (5 bases). The germline V gene has CDR1 LNHDA and CDR2 SQIVND (reference sequence). This CDR3 comprises 16 residues. V lost 4 bases and J lost 7, with 22 bases in between. The CDR3 region is CASSTGGTKPPYEAFF. The DNA for the CDR3 is TGTGCCAGTAGTACCGGCGGGACCAAACCCCCATATGAAGCTTTCTTT.

CDR3 sequence (DNA): TGTGCCAGCAGCTTTAAGCGGGGGGGCCCAGAGACCCAGTACTTC. It codes for CASSFKRGGPETQYF. The chain joins TRBV5-8 to TRBJ2-5, with 10 bases matching TRBD2. Germline loops: CDR1 SGHTS, CDR2 YDEGEE. J was trimmed by 4 bases and V by 2 bases; bases with no gene match: 5. This CDR3 region has 15 residues.

This clone was picked up one time. J is TRBJ2-1 and V is TRBV11-1; TRBD2 aligns across 8 bases. CDR3 length: 17 amino acids. V dropped 3 bases and J dropped 2; count of bases not matched to a gene: 9. Germline CDR1 and CDR2: SGHAT and FQDESV (reference sequence). The CDR3 bases are TGTGCCAGCAGCTTTGTCCTCGCGGGAGGTACCTACAATGAGCAGTTCTTC. It specifies CASSFVLAGGTYNEQFF.

The V call is TRBV4-1, the J call TRBJ2-3, with 8 bases identical to TRBD1. Germline values: CDR1 MGHRA, CDR2 YSYEKL. The CDR3 extends over 15 amino acids. V lost 4 bases and J lost 5; bases outside the gene matches: 8. CDR3 nucleotide sequence: TGCGCCAGCAGCCGATCGGGACAGGCCCAAGATACGCAGTATTTT. Protein sequence: CASSRSGQAQDTQYF.

This chain connects TRBV5-1 to TRBJ2-5, with TRBD1 identical over 7 bases. This CDR3 region has 14 residues. V lost 3 bases and J lost 5; bases outside the gene matches: 7. Germline CDR1 and CDR2: SGHRS and YFSETQ. The CDR3 loop is CASSSDRVGETQYF. For the CDR3, the DNA is TGCGCCAGCAGCTCAGACAGGGTCGGGGAGACCCAGTACTTC.

The chain is built from TRBV10-2 and TRBJ1-2, with 8 bases that match TRBD1. Germline CDR1 reads WSHSY; CDR2 reads SAAADI. The CDR3 extends over 13 amino acids. V shed 7 bases, J shed 4 bases, and the junction held 5 bases outside the gene matches. DNA of the CDR3: TGCGCCAGCACGGACAGGGTCGTCTATGGCTACACCTTC. Its translation: CASTDRVVYGYTF.

This rearrangement joins TRBV13 to TRBJ2-6, with 8 bases that match TRBD1. CDR3 length: 18 residues. Germline CDR1 and CDR2: PRHDT and FYEKMQ (reference sequence). V lost 3 bases and J lost 3; bases outside the gene matches: 10. In nucleotides, the CDR3 is TGTGCCAGCAGCTTCGGACAGGGTGTCTTCGGTGGGGCCAACGTCCTGACTTTC. Residues: CASSFGQGVFGGANVLTF.

This chain uses TRBV9 with TRBJ2-1; 8 nucleotides line up with TRBD2. Germline assignment: CDR1 SGDLS and CDR2 YYNGEE. The CDR3 sequence is 16 residues long. Losses at the gene ends were 4 bases for V and 6 bases for J; bases not matched to a gene: 12. CDR3 sequence (DNA): TGTGCCAGCAGCCCTTGGGAGCGGGGGATTACCAATGAGCAGTTCTTC. Encoded protein: CASSPWERGITNEQFF.

This clone was seen only a few times. The genes are TRBV9 and TRBJ2-1, with D uncertain. Germline values: CDR1 SGDLS, CDR2 YYNGEE. The CDR3 has 14 amino acids. V shed 0 bases and J shed 4 bases, with 8 bases lying between them. Here the CDR3 DNA reads TGTGCCAGCAGCGTAGAACATGCTTACAATGAGCAGTTCTTC. It codes for CASSVEHAYNEQFF.

This clone showed up just a few times. CDR3 protein: CASSLEGTGAYTF. DNA of the CDR3: TGTGCCAGCAGCTTAGAAGGGACAGGGGCATACACCTTC. The V and J genes are TRBV11-2 and TRBJ1-2, with 10 nucleotides matching TRBD1. There are 13 residues in the CDR3. The germline V gene has CDR1 SGHAT and CDR2 FQNNGV. With 0 bases clipped from V and 11 bases from J, the junction kept 3 bases outside the gene matches.

The chain employs TRBV18 and TRBJ1-1; 7 bases match TRBD1. Germline V gene data show CDR1 as KGHSH and CDR2 as LQKENI. There are 14 residues in the CDR3. V lost 0 bases to trimming and J lost 4 bases; unmatched junction nucleotides: 2. CDR3 in amino acids: CASSPPNRGTEAFF. CDR3 DNA sequence: TGTGCCAGCTCACCACCGAACAGGGGCACTGAAGCTTTCTTT. Full variable domain (missing parts from reference TRBV18 and TRBJ1-1): NAGVMQNPRHLVRRRGQEARLRCSPMKGHSHVYWYRQLPEEGLKFMVYLQKENIIDESGMPKERFSAEFPKEGPSILRIQQVVRGDSAAYFCASSPPNRGTEAFFGQGTRLTVV.